The table lists the clone carrying this TCR beta chain with a count of one. This entry belongs to a study of technical replicates of blood from a handful of donors. The table came from immunoSEQ multiplex PCR; TCRdb's copy has only in-frame clones and leaves some out. The profile covers over 50,000 clones, with around 87% appearing a single time and around 5% taken by the ten largest. CDR1 is SGHTS, CDR2 YDEGEE, per germline. Trimming removed 5 bases at V and 7 bases at J, with 22 bases between. This CDR3 is built from 16 residues. The receptor was derived from a human donor in good health. Some clones in this sample may be carry-over from other donors' samples. V usage is TRBV5-8 and J usage is TRBJ2-1; possibly TRBD2 for D (6 bases). Source material: PBMCs. This chain's CDR3 is CASSRRGIGGRNEQFF. The CDR3 DNA reads as TGTGCCAGCAGTAGACGGGGGATAGGAGGAAGGAATGAGCAGTTCTTC. The full variable domain, completed using reference TRBV5-8 and TRBJ2-1, is EAGVTQSPTHLIKTRGQQATLRCSPISGHTSVYWYQQALGLGLQFLLWYDEGEERNRGNFPPRFSGRQFPNYSSELNVNALELEDSALYLCASSRRGIGGRNEQFFGPGTRLTVL.